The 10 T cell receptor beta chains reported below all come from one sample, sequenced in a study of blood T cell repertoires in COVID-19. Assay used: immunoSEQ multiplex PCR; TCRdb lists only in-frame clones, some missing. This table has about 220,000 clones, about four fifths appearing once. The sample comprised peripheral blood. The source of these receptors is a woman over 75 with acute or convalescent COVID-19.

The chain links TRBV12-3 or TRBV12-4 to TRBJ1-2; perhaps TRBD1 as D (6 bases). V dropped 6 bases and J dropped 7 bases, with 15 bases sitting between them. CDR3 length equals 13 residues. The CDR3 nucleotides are TGTGCCAGCAGCCCCAACAGGGTTCGTGGCTACACCTTC. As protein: CASSPNRVRGYTF.

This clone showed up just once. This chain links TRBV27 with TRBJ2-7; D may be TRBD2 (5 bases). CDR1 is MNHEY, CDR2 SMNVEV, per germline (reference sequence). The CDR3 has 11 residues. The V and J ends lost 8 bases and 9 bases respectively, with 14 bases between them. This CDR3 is CASGRRHTQYF. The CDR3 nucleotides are TGTGCCAGCGGGAGACGGCATACGCAGTACTTC.

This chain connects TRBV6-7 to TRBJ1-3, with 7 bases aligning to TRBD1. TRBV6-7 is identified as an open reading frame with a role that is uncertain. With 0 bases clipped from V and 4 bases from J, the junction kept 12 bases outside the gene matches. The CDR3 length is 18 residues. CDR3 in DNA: TGTGCCAGCAGTTACTCCCCCCCCGGGCCAGGGGGAGGAAACACCATATATTTT. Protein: CASSYSPPGPGGGNTIYF.

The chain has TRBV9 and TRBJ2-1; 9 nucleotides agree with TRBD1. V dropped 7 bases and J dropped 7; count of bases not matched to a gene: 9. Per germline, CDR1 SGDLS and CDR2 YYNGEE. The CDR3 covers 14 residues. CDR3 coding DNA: TGTGCCAGCGGAGGAGACAGGGGGATAAATGAGCAGTTCTTC. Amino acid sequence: CASGGDRGINEQFF.

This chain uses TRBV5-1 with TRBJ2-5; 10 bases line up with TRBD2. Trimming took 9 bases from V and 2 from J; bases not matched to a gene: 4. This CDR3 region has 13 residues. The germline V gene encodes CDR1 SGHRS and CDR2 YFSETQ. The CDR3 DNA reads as TGCGCCACCTCTAGCGGGGGACAAGAGACCCAGTACTTC. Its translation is CATSSGGQETQYF.

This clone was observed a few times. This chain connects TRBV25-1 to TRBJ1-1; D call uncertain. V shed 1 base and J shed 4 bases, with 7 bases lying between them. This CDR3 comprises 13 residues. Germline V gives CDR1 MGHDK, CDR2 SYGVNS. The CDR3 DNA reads TGTGCCAGCAGTGAATGGCGCGGCACTGAAGCTTTCTTT. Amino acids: CASSEWRGTEAFF.

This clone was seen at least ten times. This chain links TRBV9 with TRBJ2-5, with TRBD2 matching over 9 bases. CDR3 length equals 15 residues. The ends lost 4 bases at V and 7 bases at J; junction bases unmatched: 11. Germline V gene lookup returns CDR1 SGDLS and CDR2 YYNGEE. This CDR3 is CASSLLAGDYVTQYF. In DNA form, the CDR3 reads TGTGCCAGCAGCTTGTTAGCGGGGGACTATGTGACCCAGTACTTC.

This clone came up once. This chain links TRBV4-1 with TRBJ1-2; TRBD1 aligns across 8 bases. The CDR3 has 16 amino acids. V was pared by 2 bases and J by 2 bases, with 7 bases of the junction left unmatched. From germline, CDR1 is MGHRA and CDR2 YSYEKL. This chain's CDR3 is CASSQQSNRGNYGYTF. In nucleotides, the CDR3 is TGCGCCAGCAGCCAACAATCTAACAGGGGGAACTATGGCTACACCTTC.

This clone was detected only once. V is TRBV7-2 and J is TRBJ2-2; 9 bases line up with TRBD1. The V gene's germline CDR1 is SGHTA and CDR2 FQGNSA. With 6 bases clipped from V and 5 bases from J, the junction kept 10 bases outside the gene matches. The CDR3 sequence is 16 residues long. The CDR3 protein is CASSSAGTGLTGELFF. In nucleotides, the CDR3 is TGTGCCAGCAGTTCCGCCGGGACAGGGTTAACCGGGGAGCTGTTTTTT.

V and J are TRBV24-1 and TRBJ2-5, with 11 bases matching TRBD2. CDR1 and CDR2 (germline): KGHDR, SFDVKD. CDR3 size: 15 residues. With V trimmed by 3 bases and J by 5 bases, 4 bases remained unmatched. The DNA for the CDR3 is TGTGCCACCAGTGATCTTAGCGGGGGGGCTGAGACCCAGTACTTC. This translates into CATSDLSGGAETQYF.